The TCR beta chain described here comes from a study of cytomegalovirus exposure and HLA in healthy donors. Background on the study: Previous work identified roughly 110 million unique TCR beta sequences from 150 million to 200 million T cells.

PCR employed 60 Vbeta and 13 Jbeta primers. The table came from immunoSEQ multiplex PCR; TCRdb's copy has only in-frame clones and leaves some out. Altogether more than 95,000 clones are present, 50% to 80% being singletons, with the ten largest covering under 4%. This sequence originates from a man aged 60 to 69 in good health and CMV-seronegative. Sequenced: PBMCs.

The CDR3 spells CASSQGLAGESHEQYF. CDR3 DNA: TGTGCCAGCAGCCAGGGACTAGCGGGAGAGTCCCACGAGCAGTACTTC. The chain carries TRBV4-2 and TRBJ2-7; TRBD2 matches at 14 bases. After removal of 3 bases from V and 5 bases from J, the junction contained 6 bases not matched to a gene. Per germline, CDR1 LGHNA and CDR2 YNFKEQ. CDR3 length: 16 residues.